Listed below are T cell receptor beta chains from one sample, sequenced in a study of human T cells and chemical hapten exposure. TCRdb called the RACE reads again in MiXCR, with one record for every CDR3 protein. The sample consists of more than 300,000 distinct CDR3 sequences, 4% to 6% of them appearing once. The sample in question was whole blood, obtained in connection with sensitization to the hapten diphenylcyclopropenone (DPC). All receptors derive from a woman aged 50 to 60 with alopecia areata. Some clones in this sample may be carry-over from other donors' samples. Both conserved end residues are part of each CDR3. Each record gives: clone size, V gene, J gene, D gene, CDR3 DNA, CDR3 protein. A D gene is named only where the DNA matches it firmly. Clone size is given as once, few, many or a size class.

many	TRBV5-5	TRBJ1-5	-	TGTGCCAGCAGCTTGGTTCCCAGGGGAGGGCATCAGCCCCAGCATTTT	CASSLVPRGGHQPQHF
many	TRBV9	TRBJ2-4	TRBD1	TGTGCCAGCAGCGCCGGGACAGGGGGTACCAAAAACATTCAGTACTTC	CASSAGTGGTKNIQYF
few	TRBV7-9	TRBJ2-1	-	TGTGCCAGCAGCCTTCCTGGGATGGGGCCCCAAGATAATGAGCAGTTCTTC	CASSLPGMGPQDNEQFF
many	TRBV18	TRBJ2-7	-	TGTGCCAGCTCACCGGTTGGGGAGACAGGCGAGCAGTACTTC	CASSPVGETGEQYF
few	TRBV12-3/TRBV12-4	TRBJ1-1	TRBD1	TGTGCCAGCAGACAAACAGGGGGCGTGACTGAAGCTTTCTTT	CASRQTGGVTEAFF
few	TRBV28	TRBJ2-3	TRBD1	TGTGCCAGCAGTTCAACAAGGACAGGGATGAATACGCAGTATTTT	CASSSTRTGMNTQYF
few	TRBV20-1	TRBJ2-3	-	TGCAGTGCCGCGGGGGCGAGACTGGATACGCAGTATTTT	CSAAGARLDTQYF
few	TRBV29-1	TRBJ2-3	-	TGCAGCCACCAACCCGGCACAGATACGCAGTATTTT	CSHQPGTDTQYF
many	TRBV5-1	TRBJ2-6	-	TGCGCCAGCAGCTTGGCAGTCTCTGGGGCCAACGTCCTGACTTTC	CASSLAVSGANVLTF
few	TRBV27	TRBJ1-1	-	TGTGCCAGCGTCATGACAGCGCCTTACACTGAAGCTTTCTTT	CASVMTAPYTEAFF
few	TRBV29-1	TRBJ1-5	-	TGCAGCGTGGGGGAGGATTGGACCCAGCCCCAGCATTTT	CSVGEDWTQPQHF
many	TRBV6-5	TRBJ2-1	TRBD2	TGTGCCAGCAGTACCCCCAGAGCGGGACTACGGGATGAGCAGTTCTTC	CASSTPRAGLRDEQFF
few	TRBV2	TRBJ1-4	TRBD1	TGTGCCAGCAGGACAGGGGGAGAGACTAATGAAAAACTGTTTTTT	CASRTGGETNEKLFF
many	TRBV7-2	TRBJ2-3	TRBD2	TGTGCCAGCAGCCGTGGCGGGGGGCCGACAGATACGCAGTATTTT	CASSRGGGPTDTQYF
few	TRBV5-1	TRBJ1-1	-	TGCGCCAGCAGCTTGGTCGGACAGCCGAACACTGAAGCTTTCTTT	CASSLVGQPNTEAFF